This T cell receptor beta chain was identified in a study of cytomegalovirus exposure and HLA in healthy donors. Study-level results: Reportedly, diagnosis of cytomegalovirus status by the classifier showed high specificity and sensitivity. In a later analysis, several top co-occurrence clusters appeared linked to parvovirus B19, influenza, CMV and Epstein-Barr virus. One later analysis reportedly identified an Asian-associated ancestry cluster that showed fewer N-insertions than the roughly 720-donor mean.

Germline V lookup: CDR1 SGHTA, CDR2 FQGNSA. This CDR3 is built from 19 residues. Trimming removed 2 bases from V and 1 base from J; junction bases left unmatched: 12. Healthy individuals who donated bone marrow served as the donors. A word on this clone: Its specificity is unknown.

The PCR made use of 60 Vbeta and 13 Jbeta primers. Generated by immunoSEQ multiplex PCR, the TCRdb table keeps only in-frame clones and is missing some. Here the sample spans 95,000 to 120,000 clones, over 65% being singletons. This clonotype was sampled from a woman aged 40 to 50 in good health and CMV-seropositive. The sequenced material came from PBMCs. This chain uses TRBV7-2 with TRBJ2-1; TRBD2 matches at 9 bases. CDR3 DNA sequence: TGTGCCAGCAGCTTAAGACTAGCGGCCATCCAACTATCCTACAATGAGCAGTTCTTC. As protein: CASSLRLAAIQLSYNEQFF.